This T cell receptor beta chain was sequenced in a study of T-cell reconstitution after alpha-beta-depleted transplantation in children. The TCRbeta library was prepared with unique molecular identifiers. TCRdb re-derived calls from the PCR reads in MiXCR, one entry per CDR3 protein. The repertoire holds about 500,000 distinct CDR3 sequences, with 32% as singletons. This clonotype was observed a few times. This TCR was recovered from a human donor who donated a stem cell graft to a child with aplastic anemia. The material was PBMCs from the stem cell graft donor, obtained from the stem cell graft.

The CDR3 DNA follows: TGTGCCAGCAGTTTAAGACAGGGGACCACTGAAGCTTTCTTT. It codes for CASSLRQGTTEAFF. The chain combines TRBV12-3 or TRBV12-4 with TRBJ1-1, with 8 bases identical to TRBD1. This CDR3 contains 14 residues. With 2 bases clipped from V and 4 bases from J, the junction kept 3 bases outside the gene matches.